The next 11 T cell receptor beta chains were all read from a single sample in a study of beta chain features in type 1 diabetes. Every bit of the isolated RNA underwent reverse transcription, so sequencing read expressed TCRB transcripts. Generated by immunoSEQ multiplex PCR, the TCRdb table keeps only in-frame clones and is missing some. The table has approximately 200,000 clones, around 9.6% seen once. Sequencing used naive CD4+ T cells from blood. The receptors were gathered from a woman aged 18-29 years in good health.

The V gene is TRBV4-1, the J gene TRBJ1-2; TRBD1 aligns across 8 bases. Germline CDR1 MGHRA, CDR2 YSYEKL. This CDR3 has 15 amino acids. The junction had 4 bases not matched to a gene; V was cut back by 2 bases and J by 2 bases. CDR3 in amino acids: CASSQPTGANYGYTF. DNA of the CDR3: TGCGCCAGCAGCCAACCGACAGGGGCCAACTATGGCTACACCTTC.

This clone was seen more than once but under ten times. The CDR3 sequence is CASTRADTQYF. The DNA for the CDR3 is TGTGCCAGCACTCGGGCAGATACGCAGTATTTT. V and J are TRBV6-6 and TRBJ2-3; no clear D. The CDR3 covers 11 residues. Trimming pared 7 bases from V and 4 bases from J, leaving 6 bases between. CDR1 and CDR2 (germline): MNHNY, SVGAGI (reference sequence).

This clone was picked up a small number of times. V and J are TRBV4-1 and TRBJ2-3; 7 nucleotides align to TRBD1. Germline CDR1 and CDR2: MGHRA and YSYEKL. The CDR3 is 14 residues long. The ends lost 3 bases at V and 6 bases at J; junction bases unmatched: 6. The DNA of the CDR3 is TGCGCCAGCAGCCAGCTCGACAGGGCGGATACGCAGTATTTT. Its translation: CASSQLDRADTQYF.

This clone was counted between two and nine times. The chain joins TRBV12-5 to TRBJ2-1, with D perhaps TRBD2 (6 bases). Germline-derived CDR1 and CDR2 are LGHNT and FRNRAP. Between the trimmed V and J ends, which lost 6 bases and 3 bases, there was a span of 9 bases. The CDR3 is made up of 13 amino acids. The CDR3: CASGMDYYNEQFF. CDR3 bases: TGTGCTAGTGGGATGGACTACTACAATGAGCAGTTCTTC.

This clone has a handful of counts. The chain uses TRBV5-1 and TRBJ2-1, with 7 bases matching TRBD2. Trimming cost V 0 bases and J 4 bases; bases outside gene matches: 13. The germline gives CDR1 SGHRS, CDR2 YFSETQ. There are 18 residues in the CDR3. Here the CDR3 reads CASSLGGRGGSYYNEQFF. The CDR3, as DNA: TGCGCCAGCAGCTTGGGGGGAAGAGGCGGGAGCTATTACAATGAGCAGTTCTTC.

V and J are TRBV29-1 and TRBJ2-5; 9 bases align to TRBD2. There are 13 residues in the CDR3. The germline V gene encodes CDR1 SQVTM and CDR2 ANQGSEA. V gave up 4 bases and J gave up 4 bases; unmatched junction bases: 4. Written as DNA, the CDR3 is TGCAGCGTTGGTCGAGCGGGAGGAGAGACCCAGTACTTC. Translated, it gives CSVGRAGGETQYF.

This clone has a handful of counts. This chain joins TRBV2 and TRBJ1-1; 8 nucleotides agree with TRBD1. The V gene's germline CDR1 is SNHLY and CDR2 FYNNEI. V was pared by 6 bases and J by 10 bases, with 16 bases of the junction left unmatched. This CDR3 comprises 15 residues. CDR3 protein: CASSEDRAKLSLAFF. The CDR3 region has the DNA TGTGCCAGCAGCGAGGACAGGGCAAAGCTCTCTCTAGCTTTCTTT.

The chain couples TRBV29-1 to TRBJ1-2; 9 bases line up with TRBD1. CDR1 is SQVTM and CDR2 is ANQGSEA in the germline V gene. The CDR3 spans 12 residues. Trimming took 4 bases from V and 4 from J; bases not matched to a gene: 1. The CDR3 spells CSVVGQGYGYTF. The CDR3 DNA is TGCAGCGTTGTGGGACAGGGCTATGGCTACACCTTC.

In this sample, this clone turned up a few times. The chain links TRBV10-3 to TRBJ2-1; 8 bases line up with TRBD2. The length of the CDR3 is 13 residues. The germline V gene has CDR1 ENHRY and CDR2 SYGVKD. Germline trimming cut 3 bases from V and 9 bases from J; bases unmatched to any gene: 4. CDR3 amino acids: CAISDGRGSEQFF. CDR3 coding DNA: TGTGCCATCAGTGACGGGAGGGGCAGTGAGCAGTTCTTC.

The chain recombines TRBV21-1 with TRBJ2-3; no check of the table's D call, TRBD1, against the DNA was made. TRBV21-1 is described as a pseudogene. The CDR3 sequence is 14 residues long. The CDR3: CASRDRLGTDTQYF. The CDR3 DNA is TGTGCCAGCAGAGACAGGCTGGGCACAGATACGCAGTATTTT.

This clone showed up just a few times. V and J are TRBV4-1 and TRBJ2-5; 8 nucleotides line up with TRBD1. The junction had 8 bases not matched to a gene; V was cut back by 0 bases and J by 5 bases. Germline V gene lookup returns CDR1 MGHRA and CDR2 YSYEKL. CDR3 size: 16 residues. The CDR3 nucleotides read TGCGCCAGCAGCCAAGAGCGCAGGGGGCGCGGGGAGACCCAGTACTTC. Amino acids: CASSQERRGRGETQYF.